This T cell receptor beta chain was sequenced for a study of metastatic and nonmetastatic thyroid tumors. The overall study: The comparison covered peripheral blood and tumor or nodule tissue in malignant and benign thyroid patients.

This clone ranks as medium-sized. Antigen specificity is unknown. All patients were treatment-naive before thyroid surgery. Study results and caveats: Malignant thyroid tumors reportedly exceeded benign nodules significantly in TCR beta diversity, with the difference appearing in blood and tumor.

In the original analysis: The study took CDR3 differences across clinicopathological groups and made a distant-metastasis classifier for papillary thyroid cancer from them. Through MiXCR, TCRdb re-clonotyped the PCR reads. The V and J calls were determined by TCRdb, not by the authors. Among roughly 34,000 clones listed, 35% to 40% were seen once. Trimming stripped 1 base from V and 4 bases from J, with 13 bases between. CDR1 and CDR2 from the germline V gene are SGHAT and FQNNGV. CDR3 size: 15 residues. This receptor was taken from a female donor with papillary thyroid cancer or a benign thyroid nodule (not recorded which). Some clones in this sample may be carry-over from other donors' samples. The chain carries TRBV11-2 and TRBJ2-5; no definite D call. Sequencing used tumor tissue. The CDR3, as DNA: TGTGCCAGCAGCTTAGTCGGGTTGTTCGGAGAGACCCAGTACTTC. This encodes CASSLVGLFGETQYF.